This record looks at one TCR beta chain sequence and its context. Its antigen is currently unknown. Sequencing was performed with immunoSEQ multiplex PCR; in TCRdb, only in-frame clones are kept and a portion is missing. This repertoire shows 130,000 or so clones, approximately 85% found once; its top ten account for about 7.9%. This record comes from a study of T cell responses to AZD1222 COVID-19 vaccine. Whole-study findings and limits: Baseline testing showed seropositivity in only a handful of AZD1222 recipients. Clonal diversity was possibly underestimated, and the donors were mostly white British, with more females. None of the repertoires were sampled until the peak T cell response had passed. The study found vaccine-associated CD4 TCRs spanning spike, dominant at 160-218 and 743-854.

The V end lost 7 bases, the J end lost 1 base, and 13 bases lay between the germline ends. The germline V gene has CDR1 SNHLY and CDR2 FYNNEI. The CDR3 covers 14 residues. Source: peripheral blood, taken 28 days after the second dose of the MenACWY control vaccine. The source is an adult who received the MenACWY meningococcal vaccine as a control. The V and J genes are TRBV2 and TRBJ1-1; no definite D call. The CDR3 DNA reads as TGTGCCAGCACTTACAGCTCGGGGAACACTGAAGCTTTCTTT. This encodes CASTYSSGNTEAFF.